What follows are 10 T cell receptor beta chains derived from one specimen sequenced in a study of blood T cell repertoires in COVID-19. Sequencing used immunoSEQ multiplex PCR; TCRdb keeps in-frame clones, though not all of them. The data show about 230,000 clones, under 85% seen once. The sample consisted of PBMCs or T cells enriched from blood (not recorded which). The receptors were gathered from a man aged 60 to 75 who had recovered from COVID-19.

The V call is TRBV5-1, the J call TRBJ1-2; D may be TRBD1 (5 bases). This CDR3 has 14 residues. Trimming cost V 4 bases and J 1 base, with 11 bases left between them. Per the germline V gene, CDR1 is SGHRS and CDR2 is YFSETQ. The CDR3 here is CASSLLGLNYGYTF. In DNA, the CDR3 is TGCGCCAGCAGCCTTCTGGGACTTAACTATGGCTACACCTTC.

The genes are TRBV5-1 and TRBJ2-5; no clear D. Germline assignment: CDR1 SGHRS and CDR2 YFSETQ. The CDR3 sequence is 14 residues long. Trimming pared 3 bases from V and 4 bases from J, leaving 13 bases between. The CDR3 reads CASSYDAVGETQYF. The CDR3 DNA reads as TGCGCCAGCAGCTACGATGCGGTGGGAGAGACCCAGTACTTC.

The gene calls are TRBV6-1 and TRBJ1-2, with D maybe TRBD1 (6 bases). Per the germline V gene, CDR1 is MNHNS and CDR2 is SASEGT. CDR3 length: 17 amino acids. Trimming cost V 0 bases and J 1 base, with 15 bases left between them. The DNA for the CDR3 is TGTGCCAGCAGTGAAGCCGCCGGACAGCTTAGTAACTATGGCTACACCTTC. Translating gives CASSEAAGQLSNYGYTF.

The chain uses TRBV3-1 (or the pseudogene TRBV3-2) and TRBJ2-1; TRBD2 matches 13 bases. The CDR3 loop spans 16 amino acids. Trimming took 11 bases from V and 3 from J; bases not matched to a gene: 10. Germline V gene sequence: CDR1 LGHDT, CDR2 YNNKEL (reference sequence). The CDR3 reads CAGGGLAGASYNEQFF. The CDR3 DNA is TGTGCCGGCGGAGGACTAGCGGGAGCTAGCTACAATGAGCAGTTCTTC.

This chain connects TRBV12-5 to TRBJ1-2; TRBD1 is a possible D gene (5 bases). Germline lookup yields CDR1 LGHNT and CDR2 FRNRAP. The germline V and J ends were trimmed by 4 bases and 7 bases, with 7 bases remaining between them. CDR3 length equals 11 residues. CDR3 loop: CASGSGIGYTF. The CDR3, as DNA: TGTGCTAGTGGTTCAGGGATTGGCTACACCTTC.

J is TRBJ1-1 and V is TRBV3-1 (or the pseudogene TRBV3-2), with a tentative D call TRBD1 (5 bases). The V gene's germline CDR1 is LGHDT and CDR2 YNNKEL (reference sequence). This CDR3 has 13 residues. V was trimmed by 8 bases and J by 1 base, leaving 11 bases between them. The CDR3 sequence: CASQGIGNTEAFF. The CDR3 nucleotides read TGTGCCAGCCAGGGTATCGGGAACACTGAAGCTTTCTTT.

The V and J genes are TRBV6-1 and TRBJ1-5; weak D call: TRBD1 (5 bases). This CDR3 has 15 residues. Per the germline V gene, CDR1 is MNHNS and CDR2 is SASEGT. V was clipped by 0 bases and J by 5 bases, with 11 bases between them. This CDR3 is CASSEARGEDQPQHF. As DNA, the CDR3 is TGTGCCAGCAGTGAAGCGCGGGGGGAGGATCAGCCCCAGCATTTT.

The chain uses TRBV23-1 and TRBJ2-6; TRBD1 matches at 9 bases. TRBV23-1 carries the ORF label, with uncertain function. J was trimmed by 0 bases and V by 1 base; bases with no gene match: 4. The CDR3 totals 18 residues. The CDR3 DNA reads as TGCGCCAGCAGTCAATTGGACAGGGGAGACTCTGGGGCCAACGTCCTGACTTTC. Its translation: CASSQLDRGDSGANVLTF.

The chain links TRBV11-2 to TRBJ2-2; 8 bases are shared with TRBD1. The CDR3 length is 16 residues. The trim removed 3 bases at V and 1 base at J, leaving 4 bases unmatched. Germline lookup yields CDR1 SGHAT and CDR2 FQNNGV. The chain's CDR3 is CASSLETGVNTGELFF. CDR3 sequence (DNA): TGTGCCAGCAGCTTGGAGACAGGGGTGAACACCGGGGAGCTGTTTTTT.

The rearrangement joins TRBV7-8 to TRBJ2-7; TRBD2 matches at 10 bases. CDR1 is SGHVS, CDR2 FQNEAQ, per germline. CDR3 length: 18 amino acids. V lost 1 base and J lost 2; bases outside the gene matches: 11. The CDR3 DNA follows: TGTGCCAGCAGCTTAGGAGACCTTAGCGGGGGGATTCCCTACGAGCAGTACTTC. Its translation is CASSLGDLSGGIPYEQYF.